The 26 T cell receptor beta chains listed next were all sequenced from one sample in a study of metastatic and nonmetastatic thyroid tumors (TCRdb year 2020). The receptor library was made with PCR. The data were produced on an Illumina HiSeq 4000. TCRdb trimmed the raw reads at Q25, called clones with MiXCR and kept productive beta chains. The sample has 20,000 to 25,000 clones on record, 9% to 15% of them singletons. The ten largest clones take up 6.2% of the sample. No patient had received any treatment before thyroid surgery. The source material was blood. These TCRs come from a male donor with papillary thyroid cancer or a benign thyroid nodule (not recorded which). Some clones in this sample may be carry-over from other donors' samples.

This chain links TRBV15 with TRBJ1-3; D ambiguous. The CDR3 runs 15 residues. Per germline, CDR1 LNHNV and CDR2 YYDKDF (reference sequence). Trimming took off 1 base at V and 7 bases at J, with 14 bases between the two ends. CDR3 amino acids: CATSRAFYTDNTIYF. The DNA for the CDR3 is TGTGCCACCAGCAGAGCTTTCTACACGGATAACACCATATATTTT.

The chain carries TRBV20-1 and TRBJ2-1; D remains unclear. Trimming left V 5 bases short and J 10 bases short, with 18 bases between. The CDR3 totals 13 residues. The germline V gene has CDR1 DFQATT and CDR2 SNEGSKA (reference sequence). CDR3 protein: CSAPTPVPAEQFF. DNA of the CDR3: TGCAGTGCTCCTACGCCAGTTCCTGCGGAGCAGTTCTTC.

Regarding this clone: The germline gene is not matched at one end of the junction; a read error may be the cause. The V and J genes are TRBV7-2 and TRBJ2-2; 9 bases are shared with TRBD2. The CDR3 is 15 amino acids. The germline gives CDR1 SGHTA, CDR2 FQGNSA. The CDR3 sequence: CASTLLGLASWELFF. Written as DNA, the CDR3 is TGTGCCAGCACCTTACTGGGACTAGCATCATGGGAGCTGTTTTTT.

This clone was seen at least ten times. The CDR3 region is CASSLTDPSYEQYF. Here the CDR3 DNA reads TGTGCCAGCAGCTTAACGGACCCATCCTACGAGCAGTACTTC. The genes are TRBV7-9 and TRBJ2-7; unclear D gene. Trimming stripped 2 bases from V and 1 base from J, with 9 bases between. CDR1 and CDR2 (germline): SEHNR, FQNEAQ (reference sequence). CDR3 size: 14 residues.

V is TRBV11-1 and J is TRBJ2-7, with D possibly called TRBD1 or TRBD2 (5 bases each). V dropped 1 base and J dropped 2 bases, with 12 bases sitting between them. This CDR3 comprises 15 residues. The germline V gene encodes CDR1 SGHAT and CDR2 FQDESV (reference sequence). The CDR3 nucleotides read TGTGCCAGCAGCTTAGGAGGGACCCCTACCTACGAGCAGTACTTC. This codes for CASSLGGTPTYEQYF.

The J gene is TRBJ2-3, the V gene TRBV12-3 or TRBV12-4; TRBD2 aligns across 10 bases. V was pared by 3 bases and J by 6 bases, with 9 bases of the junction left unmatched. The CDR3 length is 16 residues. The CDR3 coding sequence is TGTGCCAGCAGTTTTGGGCTAGCGGGAGCCCGGGATACGCAGTATTTT. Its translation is CASSFGLAGARDTQYF.

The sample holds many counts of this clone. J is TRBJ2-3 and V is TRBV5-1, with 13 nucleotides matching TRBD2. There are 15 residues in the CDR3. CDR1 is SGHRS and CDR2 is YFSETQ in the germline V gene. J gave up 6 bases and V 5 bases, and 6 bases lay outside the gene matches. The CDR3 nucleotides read TGCGCCAGCAGTTCCGGACTAGCGGGAGCGGATACGCAGTATTTT. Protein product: CASSSGLAGADTQYF.

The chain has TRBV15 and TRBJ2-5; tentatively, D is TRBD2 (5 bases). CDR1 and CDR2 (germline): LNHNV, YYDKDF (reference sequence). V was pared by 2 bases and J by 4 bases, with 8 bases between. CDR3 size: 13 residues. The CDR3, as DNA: TGTGCCACCAGCAGACTAGCCGGAGAGACCCAGTACTTC. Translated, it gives CATSRLAGETQYF.

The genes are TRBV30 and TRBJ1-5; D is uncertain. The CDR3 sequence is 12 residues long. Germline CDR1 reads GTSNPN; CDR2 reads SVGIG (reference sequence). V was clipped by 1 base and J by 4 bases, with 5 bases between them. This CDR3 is CAWSAQNQPQHF. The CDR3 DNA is TGTGCCTGGAGTGCTCAAAATCAGCCCCAGCATTTT.

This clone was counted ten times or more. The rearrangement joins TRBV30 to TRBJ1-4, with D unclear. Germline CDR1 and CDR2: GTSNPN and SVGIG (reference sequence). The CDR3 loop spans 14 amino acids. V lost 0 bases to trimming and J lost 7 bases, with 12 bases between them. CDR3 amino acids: CAWSVRGGLEKLFF. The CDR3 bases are TGTGCCTGGAGTGTACGAGGCGGGCTTGAAAAACTGTTTTTT.

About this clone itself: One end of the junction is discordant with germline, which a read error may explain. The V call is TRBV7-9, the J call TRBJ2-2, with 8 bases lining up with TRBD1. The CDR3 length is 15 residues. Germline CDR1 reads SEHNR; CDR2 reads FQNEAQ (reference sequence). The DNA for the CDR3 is TGTGCCAGCAGCTCGTATCAGGGGGCGACCGGTGAGCTGTTTTTT. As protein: CASSSYQGATGELFF.

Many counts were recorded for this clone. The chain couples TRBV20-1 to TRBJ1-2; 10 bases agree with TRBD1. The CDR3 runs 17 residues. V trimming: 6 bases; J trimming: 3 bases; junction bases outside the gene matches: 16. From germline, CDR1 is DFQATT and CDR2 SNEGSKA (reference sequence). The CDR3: CSAEPGQGFFPDYGYTF. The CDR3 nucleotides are TGCAGTGCCGAACCGGGACAGGGGTTCTTTCCGGACTATGGCTACACCTTC.

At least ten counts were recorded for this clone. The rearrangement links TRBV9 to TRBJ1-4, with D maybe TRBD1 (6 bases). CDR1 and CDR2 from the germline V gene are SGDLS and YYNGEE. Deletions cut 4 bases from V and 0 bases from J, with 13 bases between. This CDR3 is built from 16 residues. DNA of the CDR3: TGTGCCAGCAGCCCGAGACCAGGGGCAACTAATGAAAAACTGTTTTTT. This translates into CASSPRPGATNEKLFF.

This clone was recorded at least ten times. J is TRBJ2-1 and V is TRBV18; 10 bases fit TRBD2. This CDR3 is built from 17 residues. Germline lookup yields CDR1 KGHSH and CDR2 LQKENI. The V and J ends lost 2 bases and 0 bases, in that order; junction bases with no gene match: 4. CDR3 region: CASSPWLAGDSYNEQFF. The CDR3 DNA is TGTGCCAGCTCACCATGGCTAGCGGGAGACTCCTACAATGAGCAGTTCTTC.

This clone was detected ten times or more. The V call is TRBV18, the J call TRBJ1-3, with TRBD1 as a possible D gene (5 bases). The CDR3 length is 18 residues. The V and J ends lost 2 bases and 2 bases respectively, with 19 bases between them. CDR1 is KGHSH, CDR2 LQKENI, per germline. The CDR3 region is CASSPRPLGQGPGNTIYF. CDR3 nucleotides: TGTGCCAGCTCACCAAGGCCTCTCGGTCAGGGACCTGGAAACACCATATATTTT.

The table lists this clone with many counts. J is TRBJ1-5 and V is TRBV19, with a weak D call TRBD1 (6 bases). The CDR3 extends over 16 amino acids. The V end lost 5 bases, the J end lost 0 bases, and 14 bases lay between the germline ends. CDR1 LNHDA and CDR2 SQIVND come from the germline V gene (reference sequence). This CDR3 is CASSVSGTYSNQPQHF. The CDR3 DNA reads TGTGCCAGTAGTGTTTCCGGGACATATAGCAATCAGCCCCAGCATTTT.

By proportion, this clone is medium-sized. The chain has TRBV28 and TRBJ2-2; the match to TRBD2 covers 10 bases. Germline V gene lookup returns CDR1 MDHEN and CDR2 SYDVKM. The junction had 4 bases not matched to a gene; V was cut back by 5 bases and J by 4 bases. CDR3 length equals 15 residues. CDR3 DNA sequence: TGTGCCAGCAGTCCTAGCGGGAGTAGCACCGGGGAGCTGTTTTTT. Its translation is CASSPSGSSTGELFF.

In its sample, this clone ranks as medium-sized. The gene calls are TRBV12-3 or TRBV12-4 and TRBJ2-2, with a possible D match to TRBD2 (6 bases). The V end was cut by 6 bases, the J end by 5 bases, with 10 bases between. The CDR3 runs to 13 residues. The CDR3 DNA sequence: TGTGCCAGCAGAAGGAGGGTGACCGGGGAGCTGTTTTTT. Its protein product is CASRRRVTGELFF.

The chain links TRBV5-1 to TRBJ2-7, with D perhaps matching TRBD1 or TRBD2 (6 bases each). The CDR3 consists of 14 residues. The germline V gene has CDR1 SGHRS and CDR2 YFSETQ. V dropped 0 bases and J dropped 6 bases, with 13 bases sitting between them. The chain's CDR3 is CASSLDREVREQYF. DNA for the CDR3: TGCGCCAGCAGCTTGGACAGGGAGGTACGCGAGCAGTACTTC.

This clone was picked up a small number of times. The CDR3 region is CASSPTGGGSPLHF. The CDR3 DNA sequence: TGTGCCAGCAGCCCAACAGGGGGCGGGTCACCCCTCCACTTT. V is TRBV6-1 and J is TRBJ1-6; 9 nucleotides line up with TRBD1. This CDR3 has 14 residues. Looked up from germline, CDR1 is MNHNS and CDR2 is SASEGT. J was trimmed by 10 bases and V by 6 bases; bases with no gene match: 7.

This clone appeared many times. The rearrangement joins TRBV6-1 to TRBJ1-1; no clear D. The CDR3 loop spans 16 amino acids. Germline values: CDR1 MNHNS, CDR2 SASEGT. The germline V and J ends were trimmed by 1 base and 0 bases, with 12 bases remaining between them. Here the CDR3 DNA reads TGTGCCAGCAGTGAAGGCCCTAAGGTAATGAACACTGAAGCTTTCTTT. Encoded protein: CASSEGPKVMNTEAFF.

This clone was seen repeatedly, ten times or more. CDR3 sequence reads: CASRLLATNEKLFF. In nucleotides, the CDR3 is TGTGCCAGCAGGCTGCTTGCAACTAATGAAAAACTGTTTTTT. The rearrangement joins TRBV5-6 to TRBJ1-4; D is ambiguous. V gave up 5 bases and J gave up 0 bases, with 8 bases separating them. Germline lookup yields CDR1 SGHDT and CDR2 YYEEEE. The length of the CDR3 is 14 residues. Variable domain in full (rest from reference TRBV5-6 and TRBJ1-4): DAGVTQSPTHLIKTRGQQVTLRCSPKSGHDTVSWYQQALGQGPQFIFQYYEEEERQRGNFPDRFSGHQFPNYSSELNVNALLLGDSALYLCASRLLATNEKLFFGSGTQLSVL.

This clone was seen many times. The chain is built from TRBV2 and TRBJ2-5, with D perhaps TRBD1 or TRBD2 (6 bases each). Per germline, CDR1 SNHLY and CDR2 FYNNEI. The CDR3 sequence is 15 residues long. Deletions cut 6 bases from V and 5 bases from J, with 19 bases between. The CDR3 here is CASRGLTTGGETQYF. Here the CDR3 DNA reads TGTGCCAGCAGGGGACTGACGACAGGAGGGGAGACCCAGTACTTC.

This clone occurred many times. The CDR3 loop is CSAAREPNSPLHF. CDR3 nucleotides: TGCAGTGCGGCCCGCGAGCCCAATTCACCCCTCCACTTT. The chain has TRBV20-1 and TRBJ1-6; D remains ambiguous. V was trimmed by 6 bases and J by 7 bases, leaving 13 bases between them. Germline V gives CDR1 DFQATT, CDR2 SNEGSKA (reference sequence). The CDR3 is 13 amino acids.

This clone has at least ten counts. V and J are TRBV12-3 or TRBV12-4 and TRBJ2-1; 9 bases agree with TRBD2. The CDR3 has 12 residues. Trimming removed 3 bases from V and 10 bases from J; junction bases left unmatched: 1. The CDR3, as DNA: TGTGCCAGCAGTTTGACTAGCGGAGAGCAGTTCTTC. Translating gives CASSLTSGEQFF.

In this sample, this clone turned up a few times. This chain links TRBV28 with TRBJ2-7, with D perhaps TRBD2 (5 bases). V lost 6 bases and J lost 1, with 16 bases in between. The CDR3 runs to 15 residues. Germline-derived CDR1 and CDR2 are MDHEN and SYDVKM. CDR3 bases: TGTGCCAGCAGACCTAGAGGGTTTGAATCCTACGAGCAGTACTTC. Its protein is CASRPRGFESYEQYF.